What follows are 17 T cell receptor beta chains derived from one specimen sequenced in a study of blood T cell repertoires in COVID-19. Profiled with immunoSEQ multiplex PCR; TCRdb holds only in-frame clones, not every one. This table holds more than 200,000 clones, 80% to 85% found once. The sample was peripheral blood. The receptors come from a man between 50 and 59 years old with active or convalescent COVID-19.

This chain joins TRBV12-3 or TRBV12-4 and TRBJ1-4; a weak D match, TRBD1 (6 bases). This CDR3 is 13 amino acids long. V was cut by 4 bases and J by 7 bases, with 10 bases left in between. In DNA, the CDR3 is TGTGCCAGCAGTTCACCAGGGGTTGAAAAACTGTTTTTT. Its protein is CASSSPGVEKLFF.

V usage is TRBV2 and J usage is TRBJ1-2; 7 nucleotides align to TRBD1. V was pared by 7 bases and J by 4 bases, with 9 bases of the junction left unmatched. The germline V gene has CDR1 SNHLY and CDR2 FYNNEI. This CDR3 is built from 14 residues. CDR3 protein: CASNRGGGGYGYTF. The CDR3 DNA reads as TGTGCCAGCAACCGAGGGGGCGGTGGCTATGGCTACACCTTC.

Only a few counts were recorded for this clone. This chain joins TRBV15 and TRBJ2-7; D ambiguous. Germline V gene data show CDR1 as LNHNV and CDR2 as YYDKDF (reference sequence). There are 13 residues in the CDR3. V lost 2 bases to trimming and J lost 4 bases, with 9 bases between them. The CDR3 loop reads CATSRRVSYEQYF. The CDR3 region has the DNA TGTGCCACCAGCAGACGAGTTTCTTACGAGCAGTACTTC.

The rearrangement uses TRBV24-1 and TRBJ2-3; 8 positions match TRBD1. The ends lost 0 bases at V and 4 bases at J; junction bases unmatched: 5. The CDR3 is made up of 16 amino acids. Germline-derived CDR1 and CDR2 are KGHDR and SFDVKD. In DNA form, the CDR3 reads TGTGCCACCAGTGATTTGCGAGGACAGGGATCAGATACGCAGTATTTT. Protein: CATSDLRGQGSDTQYF.

As concerns this clone: The identical CDR3 is also encoded by other nucleotide sequences in the sample. The chain is built from TRBV29-1 and TRBJ1-2; 11 positions agree with TRBD1. Germline V gives CDR1 SQVTM, CDR2 ANQGSEA. The CDR3 contains 12 residues. J lost 4 bases, V lost 6 bases, and 1 base had no gene match. Here the CDR3 reads CSVGTGGYGYTF. For the CDR3, the DNA is TGCAGCGTGGGGACAGGGGGCTATGGCTACACCTTC.

V gene TRBV14 combines with J gene TRBJ2-3, with 11 nucleotides matching TRBD1. This CDR3 comprises 15 residues. Germline V CDR1 and CDR2: SGHDN, FVKESK. The V gene end was trimmed by 5 bases and the J gene end by 4 bases; junction bases not matched to a gene: 5. This CDR3 is CASSFGQGASDTQYF. CDR3 DNA sequence: TGTGCCAGCAGCTTCGGACAGGGGGCCTCAGATACGCAGTATTTT. Looking up the rest from reference TRBV14 and TRBJ2-3 gives the full variable domain: EAGVTQFPSHSVIEKGQTVTLRCDPISGHDNLYWYRRVMGKEIKFLLHFVKESKQDESGMPNNRFLAERTGGTYSTLKVQPAELEDSGVYFCASSFGQGASDTQYFGPGTRLTVL.

V and J are TRBV5-6 and TRBJ1-1; no firm D call. Germline lookup yields CDR1 SGHDT and CDR2 YYEEEE. The CDR3 runs 15 residues. V was cut by 1 base and J by 0 bases, with 10 bases left in between. The CDR3: CASSLRGGLNTEAFF. The CDR3 DNA sequence: TGTGCCAGCAGCTTGCGTGGCGGATTGAACACTGAAGCTTTCTTT. The full variable domain, completed using reference TRBV5-6 and TRBJ1-1, is DAGVTQSPTHLIKTRGQQVTLRCSPKSGHDTVSWYQQALGQGPQFIFQYYEEEERQRGNFPDRFSGHQFPNYSSELNVNALLLGDSALYLCASSLRGGLNTEAFFGQGTRLTVV.

This clone showed up just a few times. The chain is built from TRBV6-2 or TRBV6-3 and TRBJ2-7, with a weak D call TRBD1 (6 bases). The CDR3 contains 13 residues. Trimming stripped 2 bases from V and 3 bases from J, with 8 bases between. Germline CDR1 MNHEY, CDR2 SVGEGT. CDR3 sequence reads: CASSYQGIYEQYF. The CDR3 region has the DNA TGTGCCAGCAGTTACCAGGGGATCTACGAGCAGTACTTC.

This chain links TRBV5-1 with TRBJ1-1; D unclear. V dropped 2 bases and J dropped 0 bases, with 17 bases sitting between them. The CDR3 consists of 17 residues. Germline CDR1 and CDR2: SGHRS and YFSETQ. The CDR3 coding sequence is TGCGCCAGCAGCTTTGTAGGCCCGACGGGAATGAACACTGAAGCTTTCTTT. Translating it yields CASSFVGPTGMNTEAFF.

The rearrangement links TRBV27 to TRBJ2-2; the D gene is possibly TRBD1 (6 bases). Germline-derived CDR1 and CDR2 are MNHEY and SMNVEV (reference sequence). V lost 6 bases, J lost 7 bases, and 9 bases lay in between. There are 12 residues in the CDR3. The CDR3 protein is CASSRGGGELFF. In nucleotides, the CDR3 is TGTGCCAGCAGCAGGGGTGGCGGGGAGCTGTTTTTT.

This sequence joins TRBV28 and TRBJ2-3, with 7 bases fitting TRBD1. V lost 1 base, J lost 2 bases, and 9 bases stayed unmatched. Germline lookup yields CDR1 MDHEN and CDR2 SYDVKM. This CDR3 has 17 amino acids. CDR3 loop: CASSLSRDSPLTDTQYF. The CDR3 DNA is TGTGCCAGCAGTTTATCCCGGGACAGCCCACTCACAGATACGCAGTATTTT. The whole variable domain, remainder taken from reference TRBV28 and TRBJ2-3, is DVKVTQSSRYLVKRTGEKVFLECVQDMDHENMFWYRQDPGLGLRLIYFSYDVKMKEKGDIPEGYSVSREKKERFSLILESASTNQTSMYLCASSLSRDSPLTDTQYFGPGTRLTVL.

This sequence joins TRBV15 and TRBJ2-4; 7 bases fit TRBD1. Germline V gene lookup returns CDR1 LNHNV and CDR2 YYDKDF (reference sequence). The CDR3 totals 14 residues. V was pared by 4 bases and J by 3 bases, with 3 bases of the junction left unmatched. CDR3 sequence (DNA): TGTGCCACCAGCATATCAGGGGGCAAAAACATTCAGTACTTC. It translates to CATSISGGKNIQYF.

This sequence joins TRBV19 and TRBJ2-3; 7 bases align to TRBD2. V lost 3 bases and J lost 0; bases outside the gene matches: 0. The CDR3 contains 14 residues. Germline V lookup: CDR1 LNHDA, CDR2 SQIVND (reference sequence). CDR3 nucleotide sequence: TGTGCCAGTAGTATGGGGGGGAGCACAGATACGCAGTATTTT. Its protein is CASSMGGSTDTQYF.

V is TRBV5-1 and J is TRBJ1-2; TRBD1 aligns across 10 bases. There are 14 residues in the CDR3. V was clipped by 3 bases and J by 6 bases; unmatched bases: 5. Germline V gene data show CDR1 as SGHRS and CDR2 as YFSETQ. As DNA, the CDR3 is TGCGCCAGCAGCTCAAGGACAGGGGGGAATGGCTACACCTTC. This translates into CASSSRTGGNGYTF.

This chain joins TRBV18 and TRBJ2-3; D possibly corresponds to TRBD1 (6 bases). V gave up 8 bases and J gave up 0 bases, with 18 bases separating them. Germline CDR1 reads KGHSH; CDR2 reads LQKENI. This CDR3 comprises 16 residues. The CDR3 coding sequence is TGTGCCAGCGCCACAGGGATCGATCCAAGCACAGATACGCAGTATTTT. Residues: CASATGIDPSTDTQYF.

The V and J genes are TRBV7-2 and TRBJ1-4; TRBD1 might be the D (6 bases). V dropped 6 bases and J dropped 6 bases, with 14 bases sitting between them. The CDR3 sequence is 14 residues long. CDR1 SGHTA and CDR2 FQGNSA come from the germline V gene. The CDR3 reads CASRGAQGHEKLFF. CDR3 sequence (DNA): TGTGCCAGCAGAGGCGCGCAGGGGCATGAAAAACTGTTTTTT.

The rearrangement links TRBV7-2 to TRBJ2-4, with 7 bases lining up with TRBD2. Trimming removed 5 bases from V and 2 bases from J; junction bases left unmatched: 15. The CDR3 spans 18 residues. Germline CDR1 SGHTA, CDR2 FQGNSA. The CDR3 reads CASSGRAWRESPKNIQYF. CDR3 sequence (DNA): TGTGCCAGCAGCGGCCGGGCTTGGCGGGAGAGCCCCAAAAACATTCAGTACTTC.